Listed here are 27 T cell receptor beta chains from one sample, sequenced in a study of identical twins. Via MiXCR, TCRdb re-called the 5' RACE reads, giving one row per CDR3 protein. This table holds 250,000 to 350,000 distinct CDR3 sequences, about 8.1% found once. This same sample was also taken into another study, of yellow fever vaccine responses in identical twins.

The sequenced sample consisted of memory (CD45RO+) T cells sorted from blood. These receptor sequences come from a woman between 18 and 30 years old in good health.

The table lists this clonotype with a few counts. The chain links TRBV4-2 to TRBJ1-2; a weak D match, TRBD1 (5 bases). Germline CDR1 LGHNA, CDR2 YNFKEQ. CDR3 size: 13 residues. V lost 8 bases and J lost 8, with 18 bases in between. Here the CDR3 reads CASAQGPMGGYTF. The CDR3 nucleotides are TGTGCCAGCGCCCAGGGCCCGATGGGGGGCTACACCTTC.

V gene TRBV14 combines with J gene TRBJ2-1; TRBD2 aligns across 11 bases. CDR3 length equals 17 residues. Germline-derived CDR1 and CDR2 are SGHDN and FVKESK. Germline trimming cut 1 base from V and 6 bases from J; bases unmatched to any gene: 8. For the CDR3, the DNA is TGTGCCAGCAGCCAAGTGAAAGGGGGACTAGCGGTCAATGAGCAGTTCTTC. It yields the protein CASSQVKGGLAVNEQFF.

This clonotype was recorded at least ten times. The chain couples TRBV12-3 or TRBV12-4 to TRBJ1-2; no reliable D call. The V and J ends lost 5 bases and 13 bases respectively, with 17 bases between them. The CDR3 is 12 residues long. The CDR3 region has the DNA TGTGCCAGCAGTCCTACGGGGAAGGGTTTCACCTTC. Translated: CASSPTGKGFTF.

This clonotype showed up just a few times. This rearrangement joins TRBV6-1 to TRBJ2-1; D may correspond to TRBD1 or TRBD2 (7 bases each). Germline CDR1 MNHNS, CDR2 SASEGT. V was cut by 1 base and J by 5 bases, with 24 bases left in between. The CDR3 runs to 19 residues. Here the CDR3 reads CASSEEGRGLAVRHNEQFF. Here the CDR3 DNA reads TGTGCCAGCAGTGAAGAGGGGAGGGGGCTAGCTGTTCGACACAATGAGCAGTTCTTC.

This clonotype was counted a few times. The CDR3 spells CSAKPPGLAGAGEQFF. The CDR3 DNA is TGCAGTGCGAAGCCCCCGGGACTAGCGGGGGCCGGTGAGCAGTTCTTC. This rearrangement joins TRBV20-1 to TRBJ2-1; 14 nucleotides match TRBD2. J lost 9 bases, V lost 6 bases, and 13 bases had no gene match. The CDR3 runs to 16 residues. CDR1 is DFQATT and CDR2 is SNEGSKA in the germline V gene (reference sequence).

The CDR3 bases are TGTGCCAGCACCCCGGACAGTCAAGAGACCCAGTACTTC. It is translated as CASTPDSQETQYF. The chain combines TRBV12-3 or TRBV12-4 with TRBJ2-5; maybe TRBD1 (6 bases). CDR3 length: 13 amino acids. Trimming took 7 bases from V and 2 from J, leaving 11 bases between them.

This clonotype has at least ten counts. J is TRBJ2-7 and V is TRBV29-1; weak D call: TRBD1 (7 bases). The germline CDR1 and CDR2 sequences are SQVTM and ANQGSEA. Trimming shortened V by 3 bases and J by 1 base, and 16 bases separated the two germline ends. There are 15 residues in the CDR3. CDR3 nucleotides: TGCAGCGTTGACGGCGGAGGGGGCGCGTCCTACGAGCAGTACTTC. It codes for CSVDGGGGASYEQYF.

The V call is TRBV7-2, the J call TRBJ2-3; 10 bases align to TRBD1. The CDR3 contains 15 residues. In germline, CDR1 is SGHTA, CDR2 FQGNSA. Trimming at V came to 3 bases and at J to 1 base, leaving 1 base not matched to a gene. CDR3 in DNA: TGTGCCAGCAGCTTCGACAGGGGGCGCACAGATACGCAGTATTTT. Amino acids: CASSFDRGRTDTQYF.

This sequence joins TRBV6-1 and TRBJ2-3; 13 positions agree with TRBD2. The CDR3 runs to 15 residues. V lost 3 bases, J lost 4 bases, and 1 base stayed unmatched. Per germline, CDR1 MNHNS and CDR2 SASEGT. The CDR3 loop reads CASSEGLAGSDTQYF. CDR3 in DNA: TGTGCCAGCAGTGAGGGACTAGCGGGGTCAGATACGCAGTATTTT.

Only a few counts were recorded for this clonotype. This sequence joins TRBV11-2 and TRBJ2-3; TRBD2 agrees at 10 bases. CDR1 and CDR2 from the germline V gene are SGHAT and FQNNGV. Losses at the gene ends were 5 bases for V and 2 bases for J; bases not matched to a gene: 10. There are 17 residues in the CDR3. CDR3 coding DNA: TGTGCCAGCAGCCCAGCCGGGACTAGCGCCTACACAGATACGCAGTATTTT. This encodes CASSPAGTSAYTDTQYF.

The chain is built from TRBV6-2 or TRBV6-3 and TRBJ1-1, with 8 nucleotides matching TRBD1. Unmatched junction bases numbered 3, after V lost 4 bases and J lost 2 bases. Germline V lookup: CDR1 MNHEY, CDR2 SVGEGT. The CDR3 has 14 residues. The CDR3 DNA reads as TGTGCCAGCAGTTGGGCAGGGGGCAACACTGAAGCTTTCTTT. As protein: CASSWAGGNTEAFF.

This clonotype has at least ten counts. This chain uses TRBV20-1 with TRBJ1-1; no firm D call. The germline CDR1 and CDR2 sequences are DFQATT and SNEGSKA (reference sequence). V lost 4 bases and J lost 6, with 15 bases in between. The CDR3 extends over 13 amino acids. CDR3 in amino acids: CSAIGGPGSEAFF. CDR3 in DNA: TGCAGTGCTATAGGCGGTCCCGGGTCTGAAGCTTTCTTT.

The table lists this clonotype with many counts. The chain employs TRBV7-2 and TRBJ2-7, with D maybe TRBD2 (6 bases). Germline V gene data show CDR1 as SGHTA and CDR2 as FQGNSA. Trimming took 6 bases from V and 0 from J, leaving 12 bases between them. The CDR3 has 14 amino acids. The CDR3 nucleotides read TGTGCCAGCAGTAGGGACTTGATCTCCTACGAGCAGTACTTC. Its translation is CASSRDLISYEQYF.

This clonotype was counted ten times or more. The gene calls are TRBV12-3 or TRBV12-4 and TRBJ2-7; no definite D call. The CDR3 has 12 amino acids. V was trimmed by 4 bases and J by 2 bases, leaving 6 bases between them. CDR3 DNA sequence: TGTGCCAGCAGTTATCGCCCCTACGAGCAGTACTTC. Protein sequence: CASSYRPYEQYF.

This chain links TRBV12-3 or TRBV12-4 with TRBJ1-1; no reliable D call. Trimming pared 1 base from V and 0 bases from J, leaving 15 bases between. This CDR3 contains 17 residues. The CDR3 spells CASSLGVPLGMNTEAFF. The CDR3 DNA follows: TGTGCCAGCAGTTTAGGGGTACCCCTAGGGATGAACACTGAAGCTTTCTTT.

This clonotype has at least ten counts. The V and J genes are TRBV2 and TRBJ2-5; D uncertain. The V gene lost 7 bases and the J gene lost 1 base, with 10 bases spanning the gap. Germline-derived CDR1 and CDR2 are SNHLY and FYNNEI. The CDR3 covers 13 residues. CDR3 sequence: CASMVRAQETQYF. The DNA of the CDR3 is TGTGCCAGCATGGTCCGGGCCCAAGAGACCCAGTACTTC.

This clonotype was found a few times. This chain joins TRBV9 and TRBJ2-1; D perhaps matches TRBD2 (5 bases). The CDR3 is 16 amino acids. The germline CDR1 and CDR2 sequences are SGDLS and YYNGEE. V shed 0 bases and J shed 3 bases, with 13 bases lying between them. Here the CDR3 reads CASSVDWREGYNEQFF. The CDR3 nucleotides are TGTGCCAGCAGCGTAGATTGGCGAGAGGGCTACAATGAGCAGTTCTTC.

This clonotype occurred once. The junction departs from germline at one end; a sequencing error may be responsible. The V gene is TRBV7-8, the J gene TRBJ2-2; D uncertain. This CDR3 region has 17 residues. Germline CDR1 and CDR2: SGHVS and FQNEAQ. CDR3 loop: CASRLAPGPTSTGELFF. The DNA of the CDR3 is TGTGCCAGCAGATTAGCCCCTGGACCTACTTCCACCGGGGAGCTGTTTTTT.

This clonotype appeared many times. The rearrangement uses TRBV3-1 and TRBJ2-2; D unclear. Germline CDR1 and CDR2: LGHDT and YNNKEL (reference sequence). V was shortened by 4 bases and J by 1 base, with 10 bases between the two germline ends. The CDR3 extends over 15 amino acids. The CDR3 reads CASSRLTRNTGELFF. In DNA, the CDR3 is TGTGCCAGCAGCCGACTGACAAGGAACACCGGGGAGCTGTTTTTT.

This clonotype came up many times. This chain links TRBV3-1 with TRBJ2-1; TRBD2 agrees at 9 bases. The germline gives CDR1 LGHDT, CDR2 YNNKEL (reference sequence). This CDR3 region has 16 residues. Germline trimming cut 1 base from V and 8 bases from J; bases unmatched to any gene: 9. The CDR3 DNA sequence: TGTGCCAGCAGCCAAGGGAGAGGTAGCGGGGGCGATGAGCAGTTCTTC. It encodes CASSQGRGSGGDEQFF.

The chain has TRBV28 and TRBJ2-3, with 8 nucleotides matching TRBD2. CDR3 size: 12 residues. Germline values: CDR1 MDHEN, CDR2 SYDVKM. J gave up 8 bases and V 6 bases, and 4 bases lay outside the gene matches. CDR3 in DNA: TGTGCCAGCAGGGGAGCGGGGGCTACGCAGTATTTT. The encoded protein is CASRGAGATQYF.

This clonotype was recorded a few times. The chain recombines TRBV5-1 with TRBJ2-1; 13 nucleotides match TRBD2. The CDR3 is 15 amino acids. Looked up from germline, CDR1 is SGHRS and CDR2 is YFSETQ. Trimming took 0 bases from V and 9 from J; bases not matched to a gene: 3. The CDR3 sequence is CASSLGTSGRAEQFF. In DNA, the CDR3 is TGCGCCAGCAGCTTGGGCACTAGCGGGAGGGCTGAGCAGTTCTTC.

This clonotype was picked up a small number of times. The chain combines TRBV2 with TRBJ1-1; 9 positions match TRBD1. Trimming took 6 bases from V and 1 from J; bases not matched to a gene: 3. The germline V gene encodes CDR1 SNHLY and CDR2 FYNNEI. The CDR3 contains 14 residues. The CDR3 DNA reads TGTGCCAGCAGAGCGGACAGGGGGAACACTGAAGCTTTCTTT. It translates to CASRADRGNTEAFF.

There are a few counts of this clonotype. Just one base apart from a much larger clone, this may be a read error. The CDR3 ends on some other residue instead of the conserved phenylalanine or tryptophan, so this is likely a read error. V and J are TRBV7-7 and TRBJ2-5; D is undetermined. CDR1 and CDR2 from the germline V gene are SSHAT and FNYEAQ (reference sequence). V dropped 2 bases and J dropped 5 bases, with 18 bases sitting between them. This CDR3 has 16 amino acids. The CDR3 DNA is TGTGCCAGCAGCTTAACGCTCGGGCCCCAAGGGGAGACCCAGTACCTC. Protein sequence: CASSLTLGPQGETQYL.

This clonotype was seen a handful of times. The V gene is TRBV7-8, the J gene TRBJ2-1; D is uncertain. This CDR3 is 14 amino acids long. Trimming cost V 0 bases and J 5 bases, with 8 bases left between them. Per the germline V gene, CDR1 is SGHVS and CDR2 is FQNEAQ. The CDR3 bases are TGTGCCAGCAGCTTAGCGGGAAAGGACAATGAGCAGTTCTTC. It is translated as CASSLAGKDNEQFF.

The chain has TRBV6-2 or TRBV6-3 and TRBJ2-3; the match to TRBD1 covers 10 bases. Trimming removed 4 bases from V and 4 bases from J; junction bases left unmatched: 11. CDR1 and CDR2 (germline): MNHEY, SVGEGT. The CDR3 loop spans 17 amino acids. The CDR3 sequence is CASSFLRDRGLPDTQYF. The CDR3 DNA is TGTGCCAGCAGTTTTCTTCGGGACAGGGGATTGCCAGATACGCAGTATTTT.

This clonotype was counted many times. The gene calls are TRBV7-9 and TRBJ2-1; a weak D match, TRBD2 (6 bases). V was cut by 2 bases and J by 6 bases, with 14 bases left in between. Germline-derived CDR1 and CDR2 are SEHNR and FQNEAQ (reference sequence). The CDR3 covers 15 residues. DNA for the CDR3: TGTGCCAGCAGCTTAAATAGCGGAGTCCCCAATGAGCAGTTCTTC. Translation gives CASSLNSGVPNEQFF.